This entry lists 5 T cell receptor beta chains sequenced from one sample in a study of blood T cell repertoires in COVID-19 (dated by TCRdb to 2020 to 2022). Libraries were prepared through the immunoSEQ multiplex PCR assay. TCRdb took this table from immuneACCESS and kept in-frame rearrangements with V and J called. Such tables lack part of the clones; where checked against another copy, unresolved V genes explain under half of the gap, and the rest is unexplained. This sample gives 300,000 to 450,000 clones in total; roughly 86% of them show up just once. The ten largest make up over 2% of the sample. The sequenced material came from peripheral blood. Receptors were obtained from a woman aged 55 to 70 with COVID-19, enrolled during active disease.

The chain has TRBV18 and TRBJ2-7, with a tentative D call TRBD2 (6 bases). V gave up 2 bases and J gave up 6 bases, with 20 bases separating them. The CDR3 consists of 16 residues. Germline V gene sequence: CDR1 KGHSH, CDR2 LQKENI. CDR3 sequence (DNA): TGTGCCAGCTCACCAAGGGAACCCGGACTCGGGGGCGAGCAGTACTTC. This gives the protein CASSPREPGLGGEQYF.

The chain couples TRBV7-9 to TRBJ1-1; weak D call: TRBD1 (6 bases). The germline CDR1 and CDR2 sequences are SEHNR and FQNEAQ (reference sequence). This CDR3 comprises 14 residues. The ends were cut back, 2 bases at V and 3 bases at J, with 10 bases in the middle. The CDR3 sequence is CASSLRQEDTEAFF. CDR3 bases: TGTGCCAGCAGCTTAAGACAGGAGGACACTGAAGCTTTCTTT.

The V gene is TRBV20-1, the J gene TRBJ2-3, with a possible D match to TRBD2 (5 bases). Germline V gene data show CDR1 as DFQATT and CDR2 as SNEGSKA (reference sequence). The CDR3 is 11 residues long. With 8 bases removed from V and 4 bases from J, the gap between germline ends came to 10 bases. The CDR3 loop is CSHLLADTQYF. CDR3 DNA: TGCAGTCATCTACTAGCAGATACGCAGTATTTT.

This sequence joins TRBV6-5 and TRBJ1-2; no definite D call. The CDR3 length is 14 residues. Trimming removed 0 bases at V and 6 bases at J, with 11 bases between. Germline V gives CDR1 MNHEY, CDR2 SVGAGI. This CDR3 reads CASSYSRDLDGYTF. CDR3 coding DNA: TGTGCCAGCAGTTACTCGAGGGATCTAGATGGCTACACCTTC.

This chain links TRBV5-1 with TRBJ2-3, with TRBD2 identical over 7 bases. After removal of 0 bases from V and 0 bases from J, the junction contained 10 bases not matched to a gene. Germline assignment: CDR1 SGHRS and CDR2 YFSETQ. This CDR3 is 18 amino acids long. As DNA, the CDR3 is TGCGCCAGCAGCTTGGGGCTAACTAGCGAACCAAGCACAGATACGCAGTATTTT. Its translation: CASSLGLTSEPSTDTQYF.